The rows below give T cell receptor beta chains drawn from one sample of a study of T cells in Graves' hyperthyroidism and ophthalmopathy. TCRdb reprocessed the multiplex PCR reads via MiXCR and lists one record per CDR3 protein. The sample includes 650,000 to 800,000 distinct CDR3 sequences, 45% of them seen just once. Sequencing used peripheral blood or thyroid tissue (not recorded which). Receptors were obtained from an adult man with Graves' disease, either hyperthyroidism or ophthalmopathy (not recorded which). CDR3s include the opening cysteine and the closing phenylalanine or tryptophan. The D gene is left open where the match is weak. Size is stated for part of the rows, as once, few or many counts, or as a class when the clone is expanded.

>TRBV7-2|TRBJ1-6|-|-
TGTGCCAGCAGTAAAGGGGACACGGGGAATTCACCCCTCCACTTT
CASSKGDTGNSPLHF
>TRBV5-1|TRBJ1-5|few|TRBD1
TGCGCCAGCAGCGAGGGACAGGGGGAGAATCAGCCCCAGCATTTT
CASSEGQGENQPQHF
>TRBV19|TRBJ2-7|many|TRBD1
TGTGCCAGTACGGGACAGGGCTCCTACGAGCAGTACTTC
CASTGQGSYEQYF
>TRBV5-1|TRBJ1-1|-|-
TGCGCCAGCAGCTTGGGTGGAGGGGCCGACGCTGAAGCTTTCTTT
CASSLGGGADAEAFF
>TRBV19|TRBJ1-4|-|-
TGTGCCAGTAGTAGGTTGCAGGGCGCTCTCCTAGAAAAACTGTTTTTT
CASSRLQGALLEKLFF
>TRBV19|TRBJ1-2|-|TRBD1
TGTGCCAGTAGTGAAAGACAGGGGGCATATGGCTACACCTTC
CASSERQGAYGYTF
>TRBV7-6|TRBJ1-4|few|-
TGTGCCAGCAGTCAAAAGGAGGGTTGGGAAAAACTGTTTTTT
CASSQKEGWEKLFF
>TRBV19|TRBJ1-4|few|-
TGTGCCAGTAGTATGTCGGGGACTGCAACTAATGAAAAACTGTTTTTT
CASSMSGTATNEKLFF
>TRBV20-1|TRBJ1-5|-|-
TGCAGTGCTAGGCGGGGTGACCAGCAGCCCCAGCATTTT
CSARRGDQQPQHF
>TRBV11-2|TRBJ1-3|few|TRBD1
TGTGCCAGCAGCTTGGCCCCGACAGGGGACGGAAACACCATATATTTT
CASSLAPTGDGNTIYF
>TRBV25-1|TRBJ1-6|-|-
TGTGCCAGCAGTGCCCAGGGATCCCACTCACCCCTCCACTTT
CASSAQGSHSPLHF
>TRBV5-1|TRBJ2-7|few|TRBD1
TGCGCCAGCAAAGGGGGCCCGAGCTCCTACGAGCAGTACTTC
CASKGGPSSYEQYF
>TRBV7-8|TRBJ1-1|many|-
TGTGCCAGCAGCCTCGACCTGCGAACTGAAGCTTTCTTT
CASSLDLRTEAFF
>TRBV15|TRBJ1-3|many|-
TGTGCCACCAGCAGGGACGGGATCTCTGGAAACACCATATATTTT
CATSRDGISGNTIYF
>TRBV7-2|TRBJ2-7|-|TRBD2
TGTGCCAGCAGCTTAGCGCCGGGACTAGTGGGGGAGCAGTACTTC
CASSLAPGLVGEQYF
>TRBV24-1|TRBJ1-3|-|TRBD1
TGTGACCTTGGGACAGGGGGCAGAAACACCATATATTTT
CDLGTGGRNTIYF
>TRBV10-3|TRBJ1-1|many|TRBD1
TGTGCCATGAAGGGACAGGGAAACGCTGAAGCTTTCTTT
CAMKGQGNAEAFF
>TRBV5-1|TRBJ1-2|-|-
TGCGCCAGCAGGGACAGCAAACGAAACTATGGCTACACCTTC
CASRDSKRNYGYTF
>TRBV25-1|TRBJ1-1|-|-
TGTGCCAGCAGTGAAGACCCGGGCGGGTACACTGAAGCTTTCTTT
CASSEDPGGYTEAFF
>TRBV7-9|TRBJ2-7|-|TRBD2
TGTGCCAGCAGCTTAGTGGGACTAGCGGGAGGCTTCAGCGAGCAGTACTTC
CASSLVGLAGGFSEQYF
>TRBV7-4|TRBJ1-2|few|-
TGTGCCAGCAGCCAATTATACGGGTCCTCTAACTATGGCTACACCTTC
CASSQLYGSSNYGYTF
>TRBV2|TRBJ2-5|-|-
TGTGCCACCAGTGCTCGGGACGGAACAGGGGAGACCCAGTACTTC
CATSARDGTGETQYF
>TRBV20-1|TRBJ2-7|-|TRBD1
TGCAGTGCTAGGGGTACGGGACAGGGCTACCTTGCCGCTTTC
CSARGTGQGYLAAF
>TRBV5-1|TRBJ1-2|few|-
TGTGCCAGCAGCTTCCTGCTACGTCGGACCGTGAGCGGCTATGGCTACACCTTC
CASSFLLRRTVSGYGYTF
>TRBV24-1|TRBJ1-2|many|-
TGTGCCACCAGTGCTAACAGGGCCCCTAACTATGGCTACACCTTC
CATSANRAPNYGYTF
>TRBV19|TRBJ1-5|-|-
TGTGCCAGTAGTCCCCGTTGGGGGAGCTATAGCAATCAGCCCCAGCATTTT
CASSPRWGSYSNQPQHF
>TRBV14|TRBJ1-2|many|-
TGTGCCAGCAGCCCCGGGATTAACTATGGCTACACCTTC
CASSPGINYGYTF
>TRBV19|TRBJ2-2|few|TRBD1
TGTGCCAGTAGGAGGACAGGGGGCGCGCACACCGGGGAGCTGTTTTTT
CASRRTGGAHTGELFF
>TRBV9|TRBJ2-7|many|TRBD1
TGTGCCAGCAGCGGACAGGGCGAGCAGTACTTC
CASSGQGEQYF
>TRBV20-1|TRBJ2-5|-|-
TGCAGTGCTGGGAGCCAGGCCAAGACCCAGTACTTC
CSAGSQAKTQYF
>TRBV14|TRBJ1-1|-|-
TGTGCCAGCAGCCAAGAGCAGAAATTACTTTCGGAAGCTTTCTTT
CASSQEQKLLSEAFF
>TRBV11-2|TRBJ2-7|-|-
TGTGCCAGCAGCCCCCACTCTGGGAGCGAATCCTACGAGCAGTACTTC
CASSPHSGSESYEQYF
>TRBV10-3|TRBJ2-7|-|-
TGTGCCATCAGACCAGGGAACGAGCAGTACTTC
CAIRPGNEQYF
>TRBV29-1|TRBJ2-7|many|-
TGCAGCGTTGACCCCGGGACGGGTTACGAGCAGTACTTC
CSVDPGTGYEQYF
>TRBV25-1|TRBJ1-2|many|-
TGTGCCAGCACTCGATCATCAACAGGGAACTATGGCTACACCTTC
CASTRSSTGNYGYTF
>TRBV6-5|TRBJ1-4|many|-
TGTGCCAGCAGTGACAGTAATGAAAAACTGTTTTTT
CASSDSNEKLFF
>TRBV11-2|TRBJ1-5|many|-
TGTGCCAGCAGCTTAGATAGTCAGGCGAATCAGCCCCAGCATTTT
CASSLDSQANQPQHF
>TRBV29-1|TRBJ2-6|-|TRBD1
TGCAGCGTCGGGACAGGGGTAACTGGGGCCAACGTCCTGACTTTC
CSVGTGVTGANVLTF
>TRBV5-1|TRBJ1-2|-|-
TGTGCCAGCAGCGCCGGGACGTATCAAGTAGGCTATGGCTACACCTTC
CASSAGTYQVGYGYTF
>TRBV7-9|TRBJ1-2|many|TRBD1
TGTGCCAGCAGCCTCGCCGGGACAGGGGGCGAAGGCTACACCTTC
CASSLAGTGGEGYTF
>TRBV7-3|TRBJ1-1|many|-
TGTGCCAGCAGCCCGGGACTTGGGGACACTGAAGCTTTCTTT
CASSPGLGDTEAFF
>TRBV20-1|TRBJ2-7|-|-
TGCAGTGCTAGAGAGGAAGGCTACGAGCAGTACTTC
CSAREEGYEQYF
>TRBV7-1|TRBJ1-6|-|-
TGTGCCAGCTCACTGCGAGGGGGAGATTCACCCCTCCACTTT
CASSLRGGDSPLHF
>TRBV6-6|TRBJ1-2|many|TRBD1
TGTGCCAGCAACGCGATGACAGGGTGGTCCAGTGTTGGCTACACCTTC
CASNAMTGWSSVGYTF
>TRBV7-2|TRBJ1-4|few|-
TGTGCCAGCAGCGGCAGGGGAGGGGGTTTTAGTGAAAAACTGTTTTTT
CASSGRGGGFSEKLFF
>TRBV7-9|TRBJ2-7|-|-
TGTGCCAGCAGTTTTTCGGACGGCTCCTACGAGCAGTACTTC
CASSFSDGSYEQYF
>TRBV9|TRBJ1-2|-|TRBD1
TGTGCCAGCAGCGGGGGGACAGGGGCCTACACCTTC
CASSGGTGAYTF
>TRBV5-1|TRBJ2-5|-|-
TGCGCCAGCAGCATGGGACATCTCCAAGAGACCCAGTACTTC
CASSMGHLQETQYF